Described below is a single T cell receptor (beta chain) sequence and its context. Antigen: not known. Every donor, a Caucasian adult, lived in Nashville, Tennessee. The data derive from a study of shared clonotypes between healthy human individuals. Study-level results: Richness estimates generally favored naive over memory subsets. Relative to their counterparts shared across all four donors, non-shared clonotypes exhibited diminished generation probabilities.

A deep-level run was used for the assay. The data were produced by immunoSEQ multiplex PCR, yet TCRdb's version contains in-frame clones alone and is incomplete. The data contain about 2.4 million clones, 93% of them seen just once; the ten biggest clones take up around 0.4%. The CDR3 is made up of 16 amino acids. Trimming removed 1 base at V and 5 bases at J, with 14 bases between. CDR1 SGHAT and CDR2 FQDESV come from the germline V gene (reference sequence). The specimen was naive CD4+ T cells from PBMCs. Regarding subset: CD45RA+ positively selected. This sequence originates from a man aged 18 to 35 in good health. Some clones in this sample may be carry-over from other donors' samples. V is TRBV11-1 and J is TRBJ2-2, with D perhaps matching TRBD1 (5 bases). In nucleotides, the CDR3 is TGTGCCAGCAGCTTAGTGACAGCAAGATTAACCGGGGAGCTGTTTTTT. Its protein product is CASSLVTARLTGELFF.